Below, 32 T cell receptor beta chains from the same sample are listed, as sequenced in a study of blood T cell repertoires in COVID-19 (dated by TCRdb to 2018 to 2020). Preparation of the library involved the immunoSEQ multiplex PCR assay. The clones in this table, taken by TCRdb from immuneACCESS, are in-frame only. Not every clone is retained; where verified, under half of the shortfall comes from an unresolved V gene, and the cause of the rest is unknown. Counted in this sample were a few hundred thousand clones; 70% to 90% of them appeared once. Around 2% of the sample comes from the top ten. Sequencing input: PBMCs or T cells enriched from blood (not recorded which). Receptors were obtained from a woman aged 60-75 years in a cohort exposed to, infected with or recovered from COVID-19 (not recorded which).

The chain couples TRBV3-1 (or the pseudogene TRBV3-2) to TRBJ1-5; weak D call: TRBD1 (6 bases). The CDR3 length is 13 residues. Germline V CDR1 and CDR2: LGHDT, YNNKEL (reference sequence). With 4 bases removed from V and 4 bases from J, the gap between germline ends came to 8 bases. The CDR3 reads CASSRQENQPQHF. Here the CDR3 DNA reads TGTGCCAGCAGCCGACAGGAAAATCAGCCCCAGCATTTT.

The CDR3, as DNA: TGTGCCTGGGGGGAACAGGGAACTGAAGCTTTCTTT. Protein sequence: CAWGEQGTEAFF. The V and J genes are TRBV30 and TRBJ1-1, with TRBD1 as a possible D gene (6 bases). Trimming removed 5 bases from V and 5 bases from J, with 12 bases in between. Per the germline V gene, CDR1 is GTSNPN and CDR2 is SVGIG (reference sequence). The CDR3 length is 12 residues.

The table lists this clone with a few counts. The chain employs TRBV18 and TRBJ1-1, with D tentatively TRBD1 (5 bases). V was shortened by 2 bases and J by 1 base, with 8 bases between the two germline ends. Germline loops: CDR1 KGHSH, CDR2 LQKENI. The CDR3 is 14 amino acids. The CDR3, as DNA: TGTGCCAGCTCACCAGGGGGGTGGAACACTGAAGCTTTCTTT. Translating it yields CASSPGGWNTEAFF.

The chain employs TRBV10-2 and TRBJ1-2; D is perhaps TRBD1 (6 bases). The V end lost 4 bases, the J end lost 10 bases, and 13 bases lay between the germline ends. Germline lookup yields CDR1 WSHSY and CDR2 SAAADI. The CDR3 loop spans 12 amino acids. The CDR3 here is CASSGGQGIYTF. In DNA, the CDR3 is TGCGCCAGCAGTGGGGGGCAGGGGATCTACACCTTC.

The chain couples TRBV6-1 to TRBJ2-3; 7 nucleotides agree with TRBD2. Germline V CDR1 and CDR2: MNHNS, SASEGT. Trimming removed 0 bases from V and 5 bases from J; junction bases left unmatched: 5. The CDR3 length is 15 residues. In DNA, the CDR3 is TGTGCCAGCAGTGAAGCTTACGGCGGGAGAGATACGCAGTATTTT. Protein sequence: CASSEAYGGRDTQYF.

This clone was seen once. The gene calls are TRBV28 and TRBJ1-3; no reliable D call. The CDR3 sequence is 16 residues long. CDR1 and CDR2 from the germline V gene are MDHEN and SYDVKM. The germline V and J ends were trimmed by 2 bases and 2 bases, with 13 bases remaining between them. CDR3 DNA: TGTGCCAGCAGTTTAGTGGGCCCCGGGGCTGGAAACACCATATATTTT. Encoded protein: CASSLVGPGAGNTIYF.

V usage is TRBV27 and J usage is TRBJ2-4, with TRBD2 matching 12 bases. The ends lost 2 bases at V and 8 bases at J; junction bases unmatched: 10. Germline CDR1 and CDR2: MNHEY and SMNVEV (reference sequence). This CDR3 is built from 17 residues. The CDR3 sequence is CASSLPRASGRGYIQYF. The CDR3 DNA is TGTGCCAGCAGTTTACCCAGGGCTAGCGGGAGGGGGTACATTCAGTACTTC.

This chain joins TRBV14 and TRBJ2-2; D is possibly TRBD2 (6 bases). Germline values: CDR1 SGHDN, CDR2 FVKESK. The V end lost 4 bases, the J end lost 4 bases, and 19 bases lay between the germline ends. The CDR3 sequence is 17 residues long. The CDR3 sequence is CASSRVEKGLTTGELFF. CDR3 coding DNA: TGTGCCAGCAGCCGAGTAGAGAAGGGACTTACCACCGGGGAGCTGTTTTTT.

The CDR3 region is CASTSSPGNTIYF. The CDR3 nucleotides read TGTGCCAGCACCTCATCCCCCGGAAACACCATATATTTT. The rearrangement uses TRBV7-9 and TRBJ1-3; D gene unclear. V dropped 7 bases and J dropped 4 bases, with 11 bases sitting between them. The CDR3 length is 13 residues. Looked up from germline, CDR1 is SEHNR and CDR2 is FQNEAQ (reference sequence). The complete variable domain, with remaining parts taken from reference TRBV7-9 and TRBJ1-3, reads DTGVSQNPRHKITKRGQNVTFRCDPISEHNRLYWYRQTLGQGPEFLTYFQNEAQLEKSRLLSDRFSAERPKGSFSTLEIQRTEQGDSAMYLCASTSSPGNTIYFGEGSWLTVV.

The chain joins TRBV7-9 to TRBJ1-5; 9 bases are shared with TRBD1. Germline trimming cut 5 bases from V and 5 bases from J; bases unmatched to any gene: 7. The CDR3 is 15 residues long. The germline V gene encodes CDR1 SEHNR and CDR2 FQNEAQ (reference sequence). Here the CDR3 reads CASSPWTGDDQPQHF. For the CDR3, the DNA is TGTGCCAGCAGCCCCTGGACAGGGGACGATCAGCCCCAGCATTTT.

V usage is TRBV3-1 (or the pseudogene TRBV3-2) and J usage is TRBJ2-3; 8 bases match TRBD2. Trimming cost V 5 bases and J 3 bases; bases outside gene matches: 4. CDR1 LGHDT and CDR2 YNNKEL come from the germline V gene (reference sequence). There are 14 residues in the CDR3. CDR3 residues: CASSSSSGTDTQYF. The CDR3 nucleotides read TGTGCCAGCAGCTCATCTAGCGGGACAGATACGCAGTATTTT.

This chain connects TRBV6-5 to TRBJ2-5; 7 positions agree with TRBD2. V was pared by 6 bases and J by 3 bases, with 7 bases of the junction left unmatched. The CDR3 has 14 residues. The V gene's germline CDR1 is MNHEY and CDR2 SVGAGI. As DNA, the CDR3 is TGTGCCAGCAGCCGCCTACGGGGGGAAGAGACCCAGTACTTC. Translation: CASSRLRGEETQYF.

The V gene is TRBV28, the J gene TRBJ2-1; a possible D gene is TRBD2 (6 bases). Germline CDR1 and CDR2: MDHEN and SYDVKM. V gave up 8 bases and J gave up 15 bases, with 17 bases separating them. This CDR3 contains 11 residues. The CDR3 here is CASEGRRGLFF. The CDR3 region has the DNA TGTGCCAGCGAGGGGCGGCGGGGCTTGTTCTTC. The full variable domain, rest sourced from reference TRBV28 and TRBJ2-1, is DVKVTQSSRYLVKRTGEKVFLECVQDMDHENMFWYRQDPGLGLRLIYFSYDVKMKEKGDIPEGYSVSREKKERFSLILESASTNQTSMYLCASEGRRGLFFGPGTRLTVL.

The J gene is TRBJ1-1, the V gene TRBV3-1 (or the pseudogene TRBV3-2), with 10 bases matching TRBD1. J gave up 5 bases and V 5 bases, and 8 bases lay outside the gene matches. This CDR3 has 15 residues. From germline, CDR1 is LGHDT and CDR2 YNNKEL (reference sequence). As DNA, the CDR3 is TGTGCCAGCAGCAGCCGGGACAGGGGTTATACTGAAGCTTTCTTT. It translates to CASSSRDRGYTEAFF.

The chain joins TRBV19 to TRBJ2-1, with D perhaps matching TRBD1 (5 bases). Germline V gives CDR1 LNHDA, CDR2 SQIVND (reference sequence). This CDR3 contains 22 residues. The V gene lost 5 bases and the J gene lost 4 bases, with 36 bases spanning the gap. The CDR3 DNA is TGTGCCAGTAGTCCGACTGTAACGCTGAGAGACAGAAACCTCCCGCATTACAATGAGCAGTTCTTC. Residues: CASSPTVTLRDRNLPHYNEQFF.

This chain links TRBV24-1 with TRBJ2-3; TRBD2 agrees at 9 bases. CDR1 and CDR2 (germline): KGHDR, SFDVKD. The CDR3 consists of 16 residues. V shed 9 bases, J shed 0 bases, and the junction held 9 bases outside the gene matches. The chain's CDR3 is CATGVRGRESTDTQYF. CDR3 DNA: TGTGCCACCGGGGTGCGCGGGAGGGAGAGCACAGATACGCAGTATTTT.

V usage is TRBV5-1 and J usage is TRBJ1-6; D is perhaps TRBD1 (6 bases). The CDR3 covers 13 residues. The germline gives CDR1 SGHRS, CDR2 YFSETQ. V was clipped by 4 bases and J by 16 bases, with 18 bases between them. CDR3 sequence (DNA): TGCGCCAGCAGCCTAAAGGGGGGAGGGCCTCTCCACTTT. Protein product: CASSLKGGGPLHF.

The genes are TRBV2 and TRBJ1-1, with a tentative D call TRBD1 (6 bases). The V end was cut by 2 bases, the J end by 8 bases, with 18 bases between. From germline, CDR1 is SNHLY and CDR2 FYNNEI. This CDR3 has 15 residues. The CDR3 sequence is CASSEKGGRGREAFF. The CDR3 coding sequence is TGTGCCAGCAGTGAAAAGGGTGGCAGGGGAAGGGAAGCTTTCTTT.

The chain is built from TRBV7-9 and TRBJ2-1, with 13 bases identical to TRBD2. V lost 5 bases to trimming and J lost 4 bases; unmatched junction nucleotides: 5. The CDR3 is 16 residues long. Germline values: CDR1 SEHNR, CDR2 FQNEAQ (reference sequence). This CDR3 is CASSIWTSGSYNEQFF. The CDR3 DNA sequence: TGTGCCAGCAGCATATGGACTAGCGGGAGTTACAATGAGCAGTTCTTC.

The chain carries TRBV5-1 and TRBJ2-3; TRBD1 matches at 7 bases. The J segment lost 4 bases and the V segment lost 0 bases, leaving 2 bases of the junction unmatched. This CDR3 region has 14 residues. Germline loops: CDR1 SGHRS, CDR2 YFSETQ. The CDR3 coding sequence is TGCGCCAGCAGCTTGGGACAGGGACCAGATACGCAGTATTTT. It specifies CASSLGQGPDTQYF.

This chain connects TRBV9 to TRBJ1-1; D unresolved. The V gene lost 0 bases and the J gene lost 3 bases, with 12 bases spanning the gap. The V gene's germline CDR1 is SGDLS and CDR2 YYNGEE. This CDR3 has 15 amino acids. The CDR3 region has the DNA TGTGCCAGCAGCGTAGCTCTTGAGGGCGACACTGAAGCTTTCTTT. The encoded protein is CASSVALEGDTEAFF.

A single count supports this clone. The chain links TRBV11-3 to TRBJ2-7; a weak D match, TRBD2 (5 bases). Germline lookup yields CDR1 SGHNT and CDR2 YENEEA. The CDR3 has 18 residues. With 5 bases removed from V and 2 bases from J, the gap between germline ends came to 25 bases. The CDR3, as DNA: TGTGCCAGCAGCCCGAATCCGTGGTGGCGGGCAGGTACCTACGAGCAGTACTTC. Translation gives CASSPNPWWRAGTYEQYF.

V gene TRBV28 combines with J gene TRBJ2-7; TRBD2 agrees at 7 bases. Trimming at V came to 3 bases and at J to 2 bases, leaving 7 bases not matched to a gene. The CDR3 extends over 15 amino acids. CDR1 and CDR2 (germline): MDHEN, SYDVKM. CDR3 sequence reads: CASSLGAGLPYEQYF. The CDR3 DNA sequence: TGTGCCAGCAGTTTGGGAGCGGGACTTCCCTACGAGCAGTACTTC.

The chain links TRBV20-1 to TRBJ1-1, with D maybe TRBD1 (6 bases). Trimming stripped 6 bases from V and 11 bases from J, with 16 bases between. From germline, CDR1 is DFQATT and CDR2 SNEGSKA (reference sequence). This CDR3 is built from 11 residues. CDR3 sequence: CSALYRDGAFF. CDR3 in DNA: TGCAGTGCCCTATACAGGGACGGCGCTTTCTTT.

The chain recombines TRBV15 with TRBJ1-1, with D hard to call. The CDR3 length is 12 residues. The ends were cut back, 1 base at V and 10 bases at J, with 10 bases in the middle. CDR1 is LNHNV, CDR2 YYDKDF, per germline (reference sequence). The CDR3 sequence is CATSRGQEVAFF. The CDR3 DNA is TGTGCCACCAGCAGAGGGCAGGAGGTAGCTTTCTTT.

The chain joins TRBV11-2 to TRBJ2-7; 12 positions match TRBD2. The CDR3 spans 15 residues. CDR1 SGHAT and CDR2 FQNNGV come from the germline V gene. V lost 3 bases, J lost 4 bases, and 4 bases stayed unmatched. CDR3 coding DNA: TGTGCCAGCAGCTTGACTAGCGGGAGTACGTACGAGCAGTACTTC. Amino acids: CASSLTSGSTYEQYF.

This chain connects TRBV7-3 to TRBJ2-7; 8 bases align to TRBD2. CDR1 is SGHTA, CDR2 FQGTGA, per germline. CDR3 length equals 17 residues. V shed 2 bases and J 3 bases; nucleotides not matched to a gene: 12. The CDR3 is CASSLAPPGLGSYEQYF. CDR3 nucleotide sequence: TGTGCCAGCAGCTTAGCCCCACCGGGACTAGGTAGCTACGAGCAGTACTTC. Based on the CDR3 plus reference TRBV7-3 and TRBJ2-7, the full variable domain is GAGVSQTPSNKVTEKGKYVELRCDPISGHTALYWYRQSLGQGPEFLIYFQGTGAADDSGLPNDRFFAVRPEGSVSTLKIQRTERGDSAVYLCASSLAPPGLGSYEQYFGPGTRLTVT.

V gene TRBV29-1 combines with J gene TRBJ2-3, with unresolved D. This CDR3 is built from 12 residues. The germline V gene has CDR1 SQVTM and CDR2 ANQGSEA. V was cut by 6 bases and J by 1 base, with 8 bases left in between. CDR3 nucleotide sequence: TGCAGCGTCCACCGGGGCACAGATACGCAGTATTTT. Encoded protein: CSVHRGTDTQYF.

This clone is a singleton in its sample. The chain recombines TRBV15 with TRBJ2-1; the D is unclear. The V end was cut by 1 base, the J end by 2 bases, with 9 bases between. The CDR3 spans 15 residues. Looked up from germline, CDR1 is LNHNV and CDR2 is YYDKDF (reference sequence). The CDR3 loop is CATSRATTAYNEQFF. As DNA, the CDR3 is TGTGCCACCAGCAGAGCTACTACCGCCTACAATGAGCAGTTCTTC.

V usage is TRBV20-1 and J usage is TRBJ2-7, with D possibly matching TRBD1 (7 bases). Trimming left V 3 bases short and J 0 bases short, with 12 bases between. The CDR3 is 14 amino acids. From germline, CDR1 is DFQATT and CDR2 SNEGSKA (reference sequence). In DNA form, the CDR3 reads TGCAGTGCTAGTATGCGGGACAGCTCCTACGAGCAGTACTTC. This codes for CSASMRDSSYEQYF.

The chain combines TRBV5-5 with TRBJ2-7; the match to TRBD2 covers 7 bases. Trimming took 1 base from V and 2 from J; bases not matched to a gene: 6. The germline V gene has CDR1 SGHKS and CDR2 YYEKEE (reference sequence). The CDR3 covers 15 residues. This CDR3 reads CASSLILARPYEQYF. CDR3 nucleotides: TGTGCCAGCAGCTTGATACTAGCGAGACCCTACGAGCAGTACTTC.

This chain uses TRBV9 with TRBJ1-5; 7 bases fit TRBD1. J gave up 4 bases and V 0 bases, and 4 bases lay outside the gene matches. The CDR3 contains 15 residues. Germline V gene sequence: CDR1 SGDLS, CDR2 YYNGEE. The CDR3 spells CASSVEGRGNQPQHF. CDR3 coding DNA: TGTGCCAGCAGCGTAGAGGGCAGGGGGAATCAGCCCCAGCATTTT.